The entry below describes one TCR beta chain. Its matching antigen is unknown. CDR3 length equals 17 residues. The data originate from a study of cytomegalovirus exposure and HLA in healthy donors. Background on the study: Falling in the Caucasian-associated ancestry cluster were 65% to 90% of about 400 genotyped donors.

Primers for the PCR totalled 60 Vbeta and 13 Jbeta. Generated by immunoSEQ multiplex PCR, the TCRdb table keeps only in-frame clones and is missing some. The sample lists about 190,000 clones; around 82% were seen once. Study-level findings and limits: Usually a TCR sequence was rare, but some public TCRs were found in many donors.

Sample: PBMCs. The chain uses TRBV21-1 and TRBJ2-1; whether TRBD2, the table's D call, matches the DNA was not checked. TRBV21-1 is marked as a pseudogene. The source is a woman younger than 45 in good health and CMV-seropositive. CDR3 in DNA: TGTGCCAGCAGCAACCGGGACCGCGGAGGGAGGTTCGGTGAGCAGTTCTTC. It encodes CASSNRDRGGRFGEQFF.